Reported below is one T cell receptor (beta chain). Only one count was recorded for this clonotype. The antigen this receptor binds is unknown. No base-level quality is on record; no much larger clone is a single base apart. A single read is weak support. Ends trimmed: V by 5 bases, J by 2 bases; bases unmatched to a gene: 5. From cysteine to phenylalanine, the CDR3 is 15 amino acids long. Only the CDR3 region is kept as DNA, spanning 45 bases read in frame from base 1. The germline V gene gives CDR1 as SGHVS and CDR2 as FQNEAQ. Peripheral blood CD8+ and CD4+ T cells from healthy donors, Susac syndrome patients and multiple sclerosis patients were profiled using high-throughput TCR beta sequencing. The multiple sclerosis controls were treatment-naive patients who had stable or active relapsing-remitting disease and met the revised McDonald criteria. Bulk CD8+ and CD4+ T cells were purified by magnetic negative isolation, whereas CD8+ TEMRA cells were enriched by FACS. Blood was drawn into EDTA tubes, processed within 24 hours, and PBMCs were isolated by density gradient centrifugation. PBMCs intended for TCR sequencing were cryopreserved in liquid nitrogen and were subsequently thawed in a 37 degrees C water bath. Purity of sorted or isolated CD4+, CD8+ and CD8+ TEMRA cells was at least 90%.

This sample is part of a study of CD8 T cells in Susac syndrome (dated by TCRdb to about 2019). About the full investigation: Repertoire sequencing was used to test whether CD8+ T cell activation and differentiation in Susac syndrome was antigen driven. Clonality of the CD8+ T cell repertoire was compared between roughly 13 healthy donors, about 14 Susac syndrome patients and under 16 multiple sclerosis patients. What the work shows at the level of the full study, not this receptor alone: The number of individuals in the TCR sequencing and HLA analysis was recognized as being relatively small.

RNA was extracted using the RNeasy kit, and roughly 0.5 to 1 microgram was reverse transcribed with random hexamers. The immunoSEQ multiplex PCR assay, covering 54 Vbeta and 13 Jbeta segments, was used to amplify TCR beta CDR3 regions. PCR amplification bias was corrected by using a synthetic template baseline for primer optimization and computational correction. In the paper's pipeline: Reads were assigned to V, D and J genes according to IMGT and analyzed in immunoSEQ Analyzer, with only productive sequences retained. Clonality was computed as one minus Shannon entropy normalized by log2 of the number of productive unique sequences. For each patient and control, public and private clones were evaluated among the 100 most prevalent clones. Clones were defined as Susac-specific if absent from the healthy and MS cohorts, from 1052 published viral clones and from other ImmuneACCESS disease sequences. The public sequencing data were trimmed at Q25 with fastp and processed into clonotypes with MiXCR by TCRdb, which kept only in-frame beta chains. When rows share a CDR3 protein, they turn into one entry using the most common DNA and genes. In this record, the V and J calls reflect TCRdb's handling and not the investigators' own analysis. The sample records about 130,000 distinct CDR3 sequences, around nine tenths of which are singletons. Around 0.25% of the sample is held by the ten biggest clonotypes.

The rearrangement combines TRBV7-8 with TRBJ2-4; TRBD2 agrees with 8 junctional bases. The receptor comes from a human donor with multiple sclerosis. Sequencing was performed on CD8+ T cells from PBMCs. The CDR3 has the sequence CASSQAGESKNIQYF. The DNA reads as follows: TGTGCCAGCAGCCAAGCGGGAGAGTCCAAAAACATTCAGTACTTC. The full variable domain, completed from the reference TRBV7-8 and TRBJ2-4 proteins outside the CDR3, reads GAGVSQSPRYKVAKRGQDVALRCDPISGHVSLFWYQQALGQGPEFLTYFQNEAQLDKSGLPSDRFFAERPEGSVSTLKIQRTQQEDSAVYLCASSQAGESKNIQYFGAGTRLSVL.